This T cell receptor beta chain was recovered during a study of T-cell memory formation after mild COVID-19. Comment on this clonotype: Its antigen remains unknown.

The CDR3 spans 15 residues. V lost 4 bases, J lost 0 bases, and 12 bases lay in between. The V gene's germline CDR1 is SGHRS and CDR2 YFSETQ. Study findings and constraints: While clones contracting from day 15 to 85 were balanced between CD4 and CD8, later expanders leaned CD4+. The authors left the SARS-CoV-2 specificity of second-wave clones peaking on day 37 unconfirmed.

Employing constant-segment primers, 5'RACE generated TCR alpha and TCR beta cDNA libraries bearing sample barcodes and UMIs. TCRdb called the 5' RACE reads again in MiXCR, with one record for every CDR3 protein. The top ten clones hold less than 10% of a sample with hundreds of thousands of distinct CDR3 sequences, roughly 17% of them seen once. This rearrangement joins TRBV5-1 to TRBJ2-3, with D perhaps TRBD1 (5 bases). Sample: PBMCs or a T cell subset sorted from them (not recorded which). The TCR comes from an adult woman who had mild COVID-19 (a few samples of this study predate the infection). Cell type and time point are not known. The CDR3 reads CASSPGHASTDTQYF. CDR3 bases: TGCGCCAGCAGCCCTGGACATGCTAGCACAGATACGCAGTATTTT. The variable domain in full, completed from reference TRBV5-1 and TRBJ2-3, reads KAGVTQTPRYLIKTRGQQVTLSCSPISGHRSVSWYQQTPGQGLQFLFEYFSETQRNKGNFPGRFSGRQFSNSRSEMNVSTLELGDSALYLCASSPGHASTDTQYFGPGTRLTVL.